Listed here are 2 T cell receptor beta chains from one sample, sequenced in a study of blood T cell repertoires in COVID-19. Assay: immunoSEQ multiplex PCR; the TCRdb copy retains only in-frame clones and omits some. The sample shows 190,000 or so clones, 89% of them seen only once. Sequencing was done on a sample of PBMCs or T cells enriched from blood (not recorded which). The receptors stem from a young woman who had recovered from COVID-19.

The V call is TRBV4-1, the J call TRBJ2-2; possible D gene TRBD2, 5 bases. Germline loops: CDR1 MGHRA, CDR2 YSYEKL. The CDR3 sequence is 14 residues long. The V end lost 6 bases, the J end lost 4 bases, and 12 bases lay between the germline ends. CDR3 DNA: TGCGCCAGCAGACCGTACGAGGGCACCGGGGAGCTGTTTTTT. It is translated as CASRPYEGTGELFF.

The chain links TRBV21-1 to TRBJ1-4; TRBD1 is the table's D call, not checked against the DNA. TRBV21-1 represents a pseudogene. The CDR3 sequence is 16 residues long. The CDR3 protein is CASITRGRGSNEKLFF. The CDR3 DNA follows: TGTGCCAGCATCACAAGGGGTAGGGGCAGTAATGAAAAACTGTTTTTT.